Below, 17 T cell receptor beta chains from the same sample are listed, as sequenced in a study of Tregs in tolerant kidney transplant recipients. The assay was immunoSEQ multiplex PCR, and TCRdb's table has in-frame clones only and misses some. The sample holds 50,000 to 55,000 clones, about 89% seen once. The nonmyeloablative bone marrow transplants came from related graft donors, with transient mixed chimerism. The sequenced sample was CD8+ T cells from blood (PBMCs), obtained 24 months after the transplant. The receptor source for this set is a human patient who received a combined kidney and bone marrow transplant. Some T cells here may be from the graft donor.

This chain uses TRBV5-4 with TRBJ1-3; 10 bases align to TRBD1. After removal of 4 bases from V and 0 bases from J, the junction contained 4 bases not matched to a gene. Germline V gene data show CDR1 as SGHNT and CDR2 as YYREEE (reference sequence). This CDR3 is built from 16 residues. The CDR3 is CASSQTGGLSGNTIYF. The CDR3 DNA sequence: TGTGCCAGCAGCCAGACAGGGGGCCTCTCTGGAAACACCATATATTTT.

This CDR3 reads CAISLEQDSYGYTF. For the CDR3, the DNA is TGTGCCATCAGCCTAGAACAGGACAGCTATGGCTACACCTTC. The rearrangement links TRBV10-3 to TRBJ1-2, with D perhaps matching TRBD1 (6 bases). The germline V and J ends were trimmed by 6 bases and 4 bases, with 15 bases remaining between them. Germline V gives CDR1 ENHRY, CDR2 SYGVKD. This CDR3 spans 14 amino acids.

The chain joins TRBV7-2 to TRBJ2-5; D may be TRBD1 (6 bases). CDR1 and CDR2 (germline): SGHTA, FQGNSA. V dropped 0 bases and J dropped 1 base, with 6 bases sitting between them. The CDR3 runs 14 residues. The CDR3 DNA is TGTGCCAGCAGCTTAGCGGGGGCCCAAGAGACCCAGTACTTC. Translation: CASSLAGAQETQYF.

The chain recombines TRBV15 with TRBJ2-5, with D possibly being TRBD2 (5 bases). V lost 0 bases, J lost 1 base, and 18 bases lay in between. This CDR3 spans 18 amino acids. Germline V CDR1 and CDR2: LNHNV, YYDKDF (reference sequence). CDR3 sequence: CATSRDPPRDYPQETQYF. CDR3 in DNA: TGTGCCACCAGCAGAGATCCCCCCCGCGACTACCCCCAAGAGACCCAGTACTTC.

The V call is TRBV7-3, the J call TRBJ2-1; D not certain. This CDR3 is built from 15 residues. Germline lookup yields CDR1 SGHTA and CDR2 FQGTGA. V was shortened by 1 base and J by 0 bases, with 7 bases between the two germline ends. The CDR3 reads CASSLIESSYNEQFF. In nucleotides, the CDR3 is TGTGCCAGCAGCTTAATAGAAAGCTCCTACAATGAGCAGTTCTTC.

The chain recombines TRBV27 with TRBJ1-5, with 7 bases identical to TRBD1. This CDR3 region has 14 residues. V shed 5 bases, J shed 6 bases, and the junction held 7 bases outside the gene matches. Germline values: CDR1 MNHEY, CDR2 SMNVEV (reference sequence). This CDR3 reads CASSPRQGRQPQHF. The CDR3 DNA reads TGTGCCAGCAGTCCCCGACAGGGCCGTCAGCCCCAGCATTTT.

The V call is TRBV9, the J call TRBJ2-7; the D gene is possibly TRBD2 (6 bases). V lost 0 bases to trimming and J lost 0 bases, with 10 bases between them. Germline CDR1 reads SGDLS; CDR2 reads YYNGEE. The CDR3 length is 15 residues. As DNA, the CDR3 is TGTGCCAGCAGCGTAGGACCCGGGAGCTCCTACGAGCAGTACTTC. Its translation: CASSVGPGSSYEQYF.

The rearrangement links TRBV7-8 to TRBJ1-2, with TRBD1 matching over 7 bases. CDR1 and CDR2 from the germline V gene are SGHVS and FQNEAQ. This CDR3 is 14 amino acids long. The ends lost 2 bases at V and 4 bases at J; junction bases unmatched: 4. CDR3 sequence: CASSLLGDSYGYTF. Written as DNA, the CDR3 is TGTGCCAGCAGCTTATTAGGGGACAGCTATGGCTACACCTTC.

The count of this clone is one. CDR3 sequence reads: CASYWGGKRNEQFF. The CDR3 bases are TGTGCCTCGTACTGGGGCGGGAAAAGGAATGAGCAGTTCTTC. The rearrangement joins TRBV30 to TRBJ2-1; D perhaps matches TRBD2 (6 bases). In germline, CDR1 is GTSNPN, CDR2 SVGIG (reference sequence). Trimming stripped 7 bases from V and 7 bases from J, with 20 bases between. This CDR3 contains 14 residues.

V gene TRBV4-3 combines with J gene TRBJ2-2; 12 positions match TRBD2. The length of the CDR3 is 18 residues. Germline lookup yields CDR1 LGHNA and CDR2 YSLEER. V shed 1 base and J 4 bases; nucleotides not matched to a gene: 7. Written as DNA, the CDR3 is TGCGCCAGCAGCCAAGTCCGGACTAGCGGGATGTCCACCGGGGAGCTGTTTTTT. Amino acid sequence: CASSQVRTSGMSTGELFF.

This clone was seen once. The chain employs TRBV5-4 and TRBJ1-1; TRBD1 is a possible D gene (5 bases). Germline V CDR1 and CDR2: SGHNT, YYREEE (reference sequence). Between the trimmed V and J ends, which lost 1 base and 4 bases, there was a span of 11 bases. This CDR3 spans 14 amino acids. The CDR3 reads CASSLRGGGTEAFF. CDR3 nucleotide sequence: TGTGCCAGCAGCTTGAGGGGCGGGGGCACTGAAGCTTTCTTT.

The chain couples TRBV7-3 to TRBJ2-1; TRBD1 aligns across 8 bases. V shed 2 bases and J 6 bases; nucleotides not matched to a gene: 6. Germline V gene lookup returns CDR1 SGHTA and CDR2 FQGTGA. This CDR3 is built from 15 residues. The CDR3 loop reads CASSLLHRGINEQFF. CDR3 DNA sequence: TGTGCCAGCAGCTTATTGCACAGGGGGATCAATGAGCAGTTCTTC.

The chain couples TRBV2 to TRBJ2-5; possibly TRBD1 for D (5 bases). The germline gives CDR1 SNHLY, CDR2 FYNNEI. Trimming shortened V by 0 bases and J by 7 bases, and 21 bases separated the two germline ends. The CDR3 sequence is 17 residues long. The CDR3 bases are TGTGCCAGCAGTGAAGCGCTTCTGTGGACCCCCCAGGGGACCCAGTACTTC. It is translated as CASSEALLWTPQGTQYF.

The CDR3 reads CASSLPGSTDTQYF. CDR3 DNA sequence: TGTGCCAGCAGTTTGCCGGGTAGCACAGATACGCAGTATTTT. The genes are TRBV28 and TRBJ2-3; D is unresolved. The germline CDR1 and CDR2 sequences are MDHEN and SYDVKM. V was trimmed by 3 bases and J by 0 bases, leaving 7 bases between them. This CDR3 spans 14 amino acids.

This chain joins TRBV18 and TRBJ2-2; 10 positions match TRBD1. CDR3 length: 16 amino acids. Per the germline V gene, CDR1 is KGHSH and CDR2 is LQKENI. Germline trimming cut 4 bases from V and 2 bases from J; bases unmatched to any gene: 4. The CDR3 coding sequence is TGTGCCAGCTCACTCGGACAGGGGGGCAACACCGGGGAGCTGTTTTTT. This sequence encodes CASSLGQGGNTGELFF.

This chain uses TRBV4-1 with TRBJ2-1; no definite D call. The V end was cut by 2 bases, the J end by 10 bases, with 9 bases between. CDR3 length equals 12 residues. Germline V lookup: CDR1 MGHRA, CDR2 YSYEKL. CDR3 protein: CASSQRNTEQFF. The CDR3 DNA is TGCGCCAGCAGCCAACGAAACACAGAGCAGTTCTTC.

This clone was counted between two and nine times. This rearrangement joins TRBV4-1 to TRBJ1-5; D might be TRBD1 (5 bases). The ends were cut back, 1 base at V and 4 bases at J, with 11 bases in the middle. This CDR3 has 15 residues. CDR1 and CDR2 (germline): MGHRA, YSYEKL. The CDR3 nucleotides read TGCGCCAGCAGCCAAGTAGGGGCAGGGAATCAGCCCCAGCATTTT. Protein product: CASSQVGAGNQPQHF.